This T cell receptor (beta chain) stems from a study of blood T cell repertoires in COVID-19. As processed by the authors: By means of reference gene primer amplification, nucleated cell counts were estimated. Produced via immunoSEQ multiplex PCR; TCRdb's table is partial and in-frame only. V and J calls and clone size are given by that table; D and trimming were obtained from the DNA. The table has about 150,000 clones, around 87% seen once. Per the germline V gene, CDR1 is SGHVS and CDR2 is FQNEAQ. V lost 5 bases to trimming and J lost 8 bases; unmatched junction nucleotides: 4. The CDR3 spans 14 residues.

The sequence came from a man between 18 and 29 years old with COVID-19, enrolled during active disease. V and J are TRBV7-8 and TRBJ1-4, with 11 bases matching TRBD1. Sequencing used peripheral blood. The CDR3 coding sequence is TGTGCCAGCAGCCAGGACAGGGGGCAGGAAAAACTGTTTTTT. Amino acid sequence: CASSQDRGQEKLFF.